Presented here are 13 T cell receptor beta chains from one specimen sequenced in a study of T-cell memory formation after mild COVID-19. TCRdb passed the 5' RACE reads through MiXCR, listing each CDR3 protein once. This sample has 150,000 to 200,000 distinct CDR3 sequences, with about a third found just once. Sequencing used PBMCs or a T cell subset sorted from them (not recorded which). These receptors all come from an adult woman who had mild COVID-19 (a few samples of this study predate the infection). Cell type and time point are not known.

The chain joins TRBV15 to TRBJ2-3; 7 bases map to TRBD2. Per the germline V gene, CDR1 is LNHNV and CDR2 is YYDKDF (reference sequence). The CDR3 has 16 amino acids. J lost 0 bases, V lost 4 bases, and 7 bases had no gene match. The CDR3 nucleotides are TGTGCCACCAGCACCCCGAGCGGGGAGAGCACAGATACGCAGTATTTT. Protein product: CATSTPSGESTDTQYF. The full variable domain, its missing parts supplied by reference TRBV15 and TRBJ2-3, is DAMVIQNPRYQVTQFGKPVTLSCSQTLNHNVMYWYQQKSSQAPKLLFHYYDKDFNNEADTPDNFQSRRPNTSFCFLDIRSPGLGDTAMYLCATSTPSGESTDTQYFGPGTRLTVL.

This clonotype has just one count. The chain employs TRBV6-5 and TRBJ1-1; D is unresolved. Germline CDR1 and CDR2: MNHEY and SVGAGI. Between the trimmed V and J ends, which lost 0 bases and 2 bases, there was a span of 10 bases. This CDR3 contains 15 residues. In nucleotides, the CDR3 is TGTGCCAGCAGTTACTCGGTAGGCTTTAACACTGAAGCTTTCTTT. Encoded protein: CASSYSVGFNTEAFF.

This clonotype came up a few times. The rearrangement uses TRBV12-3 or TRBV12-4 and TRBJ2-1; D perhaps matches TRBD2 (5 bases). V lost 1 base to trimming and J lost 8 bases, with 12 bases between them. The CDR3 contains 14 residues. The CDR3, as DNA: TGTGCCAGCAGTTTAGGGCGGGTACCTGATGAGCAGTTCTTC. Protein: CASSLGRVPDEQFF.

A few counts support this clonotype. The chain is built from TRBV4-3 and TRBJ1-1, with TRBD1 identical over 9 bases. The CDR3 is 17 amino acids. After removal of 5 bases from V and 4 bases from J, the junction contained 14 bases not matched to a gene. The germline gives CDR1 LGHNA, CDR2 YSLEER. The CDR3 reads CASSTRLSLTGGTEAFF. The DNA for the CDR3 is TGCGCCAGCAGCACCCGACTGTCCCTGACAGGGGGCACTGAAGCTTTCTTT.

This clonotype was detected a few times. The chain uses TRBV4-3 and TRBJ2-2, with D possibly being TRBD1 (6 bases). Germline CDR1 LGHNA, CDR2 YSLEER. V lost 8 bases and J 2 bases, leaving 15 bases between the germline ends. The CDR3 extends over 15 amino acids. The CDR3 loop is CASSPGHANTGELFF. DNA for the CDR3: TGCGCCAGCTCACCGGGACACGCAAACACCGGGGAGCTGTTTTTT.

A few counts support this clonotype. The genes are TRBV9 and TRBJ2-7, with D possibly TRBD1 on 6 matching bases. Germline CDR1 and CDR2: SGDLS and YYNGEE. The CDR3 length is 14 residues. V lost 0 bases to trimming and J lost 1 base, with 8 bases between them. CDR3 sequence reads: CASSVEQGSYEQYF. In DNA form, the CDR3 reads TGTGCCAGCAGCGTAGAACAGGGTTCCTACGAGCAGTACTTC. The full variable domain, with the rest looked up from reference TRBV9 and TRBJ2-7, is DSGVTQTPKHLITATGQRVTLRCSPRSGDLSVYWYQQSLDQGLQFLIQYYNGEERAKGNILERFSAQQFPDLHSELNLSSLELGDSALYFCASSVEQGSYEQYFGPGTRLTVT.

The chain has TRBV7-3 and TRBJ2-2; TRBD2 matches at 9 bases. CDR1 is SGHTA and CDR2 is FQGTGA in the germline V gene. V lost 1 base and J lost 2; bases outside the gene matches: 5. The CDR3 covers 17 residues. CDR3: CASSLSPSGANTGELFF. CDR3 DNA: TGTGCCAGCAGCTTAAGTCCTAGCGGGGCCAACACCGGGGAGCTGTTTTTT.

A few counts support this clonotype. The J gene is TRBJ2-7, the V gene TRBV5-1, with 8 positions matching TRBD1. This CDR3 is 15 amino acids long. CDR1 and CDR2 (germline): SGHRS, YFSETQ. V shed 0 bases, J shed 4 bases, and the junction held 6 bases outside the gene matches. In DNA form, the CDR3 reads TGCGCCAGCAGCTTGGGGGGACAGGAGTGGTACGAGCAGTACTTC. It specifies CASSLGGQEWYEQYF.

The chain recombines TRBV20-1 with TRBJ2-2; 8 bases are a match to TRBD2. Germline CDR1 DFQATT, CDR2 SNEGSKA (reference sequence). The CDR3 is made up of 19 amino acids. With 0 bases clipped from V and 3 bases from J, the junction kept 15 bases outside the gene matches. The CDR3 loop reads CSARDRIRGAGADTGELFF. The CDR3 DNA sequence: TGCAGTGCTAGAGATCGCATACGGGGAGCGGGAGCGGACACCGGGGAGCTGTTTTTT.

This chain links TRBV18 with TRBJ2-1, with 8 nucleotides matching TRBD2. Germline CDR1 reads KGHSH; CDR2 reads LQKENI. Losses at the gene ends were 5 bases for V and 7 bases for J; bases not matched to a gene: 16. The CDR3 contains 17 residues. CDR3 loop: CASSSRLAPPRGNEQFF. CDR3 coding DNA: TGTGCCAGCTCATCGAGACTAGCGCCACCCCGAGGGAATGAGCAGTTCTTC.

This clonotype was detected a few times. This rearrangement joins TRBV20-1 to TRBJ2-1, with 8 bases that match TRBD2. The CDR3 has 14 amino acids. Germline CDR1 reads DFQATT; CDR2 reads SNEGSKA (reference sequence). J was trimmed by 7 bases and V by 3 bases; bases with no gene match: 8. The CDR3 region is CSASNLAGPNEQFF. The CDR3 DNA reads as TGCAGTGCTAGTAACCTAGCGGGCCCGAATGAGCAGTTCTTC.

This clonotype was counted only a few times. This rearrangement joins TRBV7-9 to TRBJ2-7; D perhaps matches TRBD2 (6 bases). Per the germline V gene, CDR1 is SEHNR and CDR2 is FQNEAQ (reference sequence). The CDR3 consists of 15 residues. Between the trimmed V and J ends, which lost 5 bases and 6 bases, there was a span of 20 bases. For the CDR3, the DNA is TGTGCCAGCAGCCCCCGGGACTTTCGTAGGGTCGAGCAGTACTTC. Its translation is CASSPRDFRRVEQYF.

For the CDR3, the DNA is TGTGCCTGGAGTGTAACCATGAACACTGAAGCTTTCTTT. This sequence encodes CAWSVTMNTEAFF. The chain employs TRBV30 and TRBJ1-1; no definite D call. The CDR3 is made up of 13 amino acids. V lost 0 bases, J lost 0 bases, and 5 bases lay in between. Germline loops: CDR1 GTSNPN, CDR2 SVGIG (reference sequence).